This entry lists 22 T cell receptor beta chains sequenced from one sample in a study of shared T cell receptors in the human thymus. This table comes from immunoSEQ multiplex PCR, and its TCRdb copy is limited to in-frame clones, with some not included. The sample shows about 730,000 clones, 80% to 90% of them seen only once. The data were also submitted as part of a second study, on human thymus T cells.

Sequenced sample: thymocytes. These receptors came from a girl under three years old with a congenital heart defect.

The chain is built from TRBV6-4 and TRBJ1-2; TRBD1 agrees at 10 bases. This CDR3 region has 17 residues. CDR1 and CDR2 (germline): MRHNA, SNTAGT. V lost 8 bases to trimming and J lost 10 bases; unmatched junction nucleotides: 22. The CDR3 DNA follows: TGTGCCAGCGGGACAGGGGATCGTAGTAGTCGTGTGACGACCTACACCTTC. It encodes CASGTGDRSSRVTTYTF.

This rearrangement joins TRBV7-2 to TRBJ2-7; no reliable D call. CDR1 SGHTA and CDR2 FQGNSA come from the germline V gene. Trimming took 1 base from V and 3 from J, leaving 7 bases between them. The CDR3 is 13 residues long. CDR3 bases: TGTGCCAGCAGCTTAGGATCTAACTACGAGCAGTACTTC. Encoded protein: CASSLGSNYEQYF.

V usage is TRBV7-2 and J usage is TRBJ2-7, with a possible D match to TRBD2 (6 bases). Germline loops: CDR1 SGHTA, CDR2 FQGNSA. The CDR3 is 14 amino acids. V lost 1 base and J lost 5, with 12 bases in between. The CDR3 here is CASSLEEGYHEQYF. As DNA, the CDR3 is TGTGCCAGCAGCTTAGAGGAGGGCTACCACGAGCAGTACTTC.

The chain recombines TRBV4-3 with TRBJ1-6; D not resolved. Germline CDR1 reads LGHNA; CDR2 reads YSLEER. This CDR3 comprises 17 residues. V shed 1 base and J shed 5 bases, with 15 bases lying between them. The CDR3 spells CASSQAVWYMDNSPLHF. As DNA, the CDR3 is TGCGCCAGCAGCCAAGCGGTGTGGTATATGGATAATTCACCCCTCCACTTT.

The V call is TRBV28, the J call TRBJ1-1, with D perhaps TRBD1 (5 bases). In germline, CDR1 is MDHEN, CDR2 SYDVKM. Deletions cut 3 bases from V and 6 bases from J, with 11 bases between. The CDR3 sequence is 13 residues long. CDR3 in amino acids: CASSLGQVSEAFF. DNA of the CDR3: TGTGCCAGCAGTTTGGGGCAGGTCTCTGAAGCTTTCTTT. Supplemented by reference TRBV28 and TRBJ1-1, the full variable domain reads DVKVTQSSRYLVKRTGEKVFLECVQDMDHENMFWYRQDPGLGLRLIYFSYDVKMKEKGDIPEGYSVSREKKERFSLILESASTNQTSMYLCASSLGQVSEAFFGQGTRLTVV.

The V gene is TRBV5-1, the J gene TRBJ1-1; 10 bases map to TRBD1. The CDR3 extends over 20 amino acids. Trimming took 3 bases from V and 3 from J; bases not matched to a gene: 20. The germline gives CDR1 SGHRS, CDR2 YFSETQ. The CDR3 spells CASSSRPDGQGVRPDTEAFF. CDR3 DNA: TGCGCCAGCAGCTCACGCCCTGACGGACAGGGGGTAAGACCTGACACTGAAGCTTTCTTT.

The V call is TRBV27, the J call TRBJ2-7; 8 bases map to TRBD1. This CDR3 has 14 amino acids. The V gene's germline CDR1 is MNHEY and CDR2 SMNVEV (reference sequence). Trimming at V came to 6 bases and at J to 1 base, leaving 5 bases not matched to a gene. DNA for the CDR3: TGTGCCAGCAGAGGACAGGGCCCGTCCTACGAGCAGTACTTC. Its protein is CASRGQGPSYEQYF.

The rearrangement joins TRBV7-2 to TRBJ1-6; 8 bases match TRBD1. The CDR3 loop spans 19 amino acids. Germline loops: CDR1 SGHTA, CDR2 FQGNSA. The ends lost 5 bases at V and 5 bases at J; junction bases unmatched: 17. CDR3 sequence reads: CASSKRGGETGVNNSPLHF. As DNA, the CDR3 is TGTGCCAGCAGCAAAAGGGGGGGGGAGACAGGGGTCAATAATTCACCCCTCCACTTT.

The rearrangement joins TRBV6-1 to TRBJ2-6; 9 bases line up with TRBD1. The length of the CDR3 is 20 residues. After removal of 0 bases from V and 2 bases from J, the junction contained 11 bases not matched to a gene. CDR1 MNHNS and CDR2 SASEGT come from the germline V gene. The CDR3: CASSEAVSDRDRAGANVLTF. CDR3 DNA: TGTGCCAGCAGTGAAGCGGTTTCCGACAGGGACAGGGCTGGGGCCAACGTCCTGACTTTC.

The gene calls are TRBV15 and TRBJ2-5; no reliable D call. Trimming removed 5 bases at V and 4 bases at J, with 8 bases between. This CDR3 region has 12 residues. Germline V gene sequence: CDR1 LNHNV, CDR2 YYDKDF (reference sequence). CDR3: CATSPVAETQYF. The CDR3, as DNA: TGTGCCACCAGCCCAGTAGCAGAGACCCAGTACTTC.

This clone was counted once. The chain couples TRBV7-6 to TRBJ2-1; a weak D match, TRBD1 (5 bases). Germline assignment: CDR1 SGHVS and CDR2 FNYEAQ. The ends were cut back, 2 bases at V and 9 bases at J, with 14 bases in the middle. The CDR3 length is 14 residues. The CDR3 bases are TGTGCCAGCAGCTTACGCGGCGGTACAGGTGAGCAGTTCTTC. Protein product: CASSLRGGTGEQFF.

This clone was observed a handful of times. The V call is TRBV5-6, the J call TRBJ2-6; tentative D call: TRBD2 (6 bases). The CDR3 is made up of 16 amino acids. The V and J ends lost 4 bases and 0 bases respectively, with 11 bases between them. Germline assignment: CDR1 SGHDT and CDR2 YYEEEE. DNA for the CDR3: TGTGCCAGCAGCGGCGGGGTTAGCTCTGGGGCCAACGTCCTGACTTTC. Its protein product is CASSGGVSSGANVLTF.

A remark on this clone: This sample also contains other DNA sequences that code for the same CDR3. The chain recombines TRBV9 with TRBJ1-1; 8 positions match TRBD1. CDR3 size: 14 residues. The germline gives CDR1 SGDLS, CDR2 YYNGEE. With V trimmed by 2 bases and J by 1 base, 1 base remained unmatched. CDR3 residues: CASSVGTGNTEAFF. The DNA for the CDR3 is TGTGCCAGCAGCGTCGGGACAGGGAACACTGAAGCTTTCTTT.

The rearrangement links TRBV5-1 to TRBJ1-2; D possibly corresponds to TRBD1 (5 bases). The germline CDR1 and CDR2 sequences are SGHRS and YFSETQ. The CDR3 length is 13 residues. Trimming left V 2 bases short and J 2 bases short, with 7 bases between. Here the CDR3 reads CASSFRGNYGYTF. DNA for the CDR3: TGCGCCAGCAGCTTTCGGGGGAACTATGGCTACACCTTC. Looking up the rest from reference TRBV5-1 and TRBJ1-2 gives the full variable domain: KAGVTQTPRYLIKTRGQQVTLSCSPISGHRSVSWYQQTPGQGLQFLFEYFSETQRNKGNFPGRFSGRQFSNSRSEMNVSTLELGDSALYLCASSFRGNYGYTFGSGTRLTVV.

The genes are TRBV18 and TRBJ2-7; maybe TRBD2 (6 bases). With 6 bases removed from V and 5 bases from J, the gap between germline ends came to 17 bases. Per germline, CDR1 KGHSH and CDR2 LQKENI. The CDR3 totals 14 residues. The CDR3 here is CASSKTRGKNEQYF. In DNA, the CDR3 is TGTGCCAGCTCCAAGACTAGGGGTAAGAACGAGCAGTACTTC.

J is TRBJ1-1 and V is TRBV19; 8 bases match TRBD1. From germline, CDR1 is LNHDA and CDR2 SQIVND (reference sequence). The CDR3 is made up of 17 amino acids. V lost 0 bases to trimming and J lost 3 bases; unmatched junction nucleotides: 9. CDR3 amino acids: CASSIDPRQGLYTEAFF. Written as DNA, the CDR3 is TGTGCCAGTAGTATAGATCCGCGACAGGGGCTATACACTGAAGCTTTCTTT.

CDR3 DNA sequence: TGTGCCAGCACCGCGAGGACAGGAGAAAATGAAAAACTGTTTTTT. Its translation is CASTARTGENEKLFF. The chain combines TRBV6-5 with TRBJ1-4; 7 bases match TRBD1. CDR3 length: 15 residues. With 7 bases clipped from V and 5 bases from J, the junction kept 10 bases outside the gene matches. Per germline, CDR1 MNHEY and CDR2 SVGAGI.

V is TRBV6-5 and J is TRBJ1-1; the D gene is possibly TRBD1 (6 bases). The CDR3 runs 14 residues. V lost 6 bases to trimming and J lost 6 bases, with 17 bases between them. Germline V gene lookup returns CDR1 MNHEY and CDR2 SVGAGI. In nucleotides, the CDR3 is TGTGCCAGCAGACCATTAATAGGACAGCCTGAAGCTTTCTTT. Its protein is CASRPLIGQPEAFF.

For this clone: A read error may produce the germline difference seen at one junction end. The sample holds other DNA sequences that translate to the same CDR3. The CDR3 region has the DNA TGCGCCAGCAGCTTGGTACGTCGGGATAATTCCCCCCTCCACTTT. Its translation: CASSLVRRDNSPLHF. The chain is built from TRBV5-1 and TRBJ1-6; D is uncertain. Germline CDR1 SGHRS, CDR2 YFSETQ. The CDR3 consists of 15 residues.

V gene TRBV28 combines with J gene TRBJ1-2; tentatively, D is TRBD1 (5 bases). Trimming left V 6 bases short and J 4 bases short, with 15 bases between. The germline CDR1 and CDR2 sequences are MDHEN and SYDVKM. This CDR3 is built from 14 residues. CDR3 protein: CASRIRGTPYGYTF. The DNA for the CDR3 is TGTGCCAGCAGGATTCGGGGGACGCCCTATGGCTACACCTTC.

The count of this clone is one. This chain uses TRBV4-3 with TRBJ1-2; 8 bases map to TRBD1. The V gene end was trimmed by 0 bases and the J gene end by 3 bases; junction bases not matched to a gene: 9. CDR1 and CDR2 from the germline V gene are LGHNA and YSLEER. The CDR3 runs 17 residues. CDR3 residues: CASSQDLAGGLDYGYTF. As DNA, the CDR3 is TGCGCCAGCAGCCAAGATCTAGCAGGGGGCCTGGACTATGGCTACACCTTC.

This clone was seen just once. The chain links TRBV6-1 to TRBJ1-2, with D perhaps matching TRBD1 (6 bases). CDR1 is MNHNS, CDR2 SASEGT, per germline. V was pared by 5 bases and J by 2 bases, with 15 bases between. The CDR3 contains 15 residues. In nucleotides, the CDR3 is TGTGCCAGCAGTAGGGGGTGGATTGGAAACTATGGCTACACCTTC. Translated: CASSRGWIGNYGYTF.